The next 16 T cell receptor beta chains were all read from a single sample in a study of chemoradiotherapy in HPV16-positive cancers. The assay was immunoSEQ multiplex PCR, and TCRdb's table has in-frame clones only and misses some. The sample lists some 3,400 clones; around 94% were seen once. The sample here was tumor tissue, taken from a patient who underwent chemoradiotherapy. These receptors originate from a human donor with HPV-associated anogenital cancer.

The J gene is TRBJ1-1, the V gene TRBV5-1; possible D gene TRBD1, 6 bases. CDR3 length equals 14 residues. The V end was cut by 0 bases, the J end by 6 bases, with 12 bases between. CDR1 SGHRS and CDR2 YFSETQ come from the germline V gene. The CDR3 loop reads CASSLAPGTPEAFF. The DNA of the CDR3 is TGCGCCAGCAGCTTGGCCCCCGGGACACCTGAAGCTTTCTTT.

J is TRBJ2-4 and V is TRBV5-1; D is undetermined. From germline, CDR1 is SGHRS and CDR2 YFSETQ. The CDR3 is 14 residues long. With 0 bases removed from V and 4 bases from J, the gap between germline ends came to 8 bases. The CDR3 coding sequence is TGCGCCAGCAGCTTGGACTACAGAAAAAACATTCAGTACTTC. This gives the protein CASSLDYRKNIQYF.

The table lists this clone with a few counts. This chain links TRBV28 with TRBJ1-1; a possible D gene is TRBD1 (6 bases). The CDR3 runs to 15 residues. V lost 5 bases, J lost 0 bases, and 13 bases lay in between. Germline values: CDR1 MDHEN, CDR2 SYDVKM. The CDR3, as DNA: TGTGCCAGCAGTAAACAGGGTCTGATGAACACTGAAGCTTTCTTT. Protein product: CASSKQGLMNTEAFF.

This rearrangement joins TRBV6-4 to TRBJ2-7; 9 nucleotides agree with TRBD2. Germline V CDR1 and CDR2: MRHNA, SNTAGT. CDR3 length equals 16 residues. The V and J ends lost 0 bases and 2 bases, in that order; junction bases with no gene match: 5. CDR3 in DNA: TGTGCCAGCAGTGACTCGGTAGCGGGAGCCACCTACGAGCAGTACTTC. It codes for CASSDSVAGATYEQYF.

J is TRBJ2-1 and V is TRBV11-2, with 7 nucleotides matching TRBD1. V gave up 5 bases and J gave up 7 bases; unmatched junction bases: 11. The germline V gene has CDR1 SGHAT and CDR2 FQNNGV. CDR3 length: 15 residues. The CDR3: CASSPTGTVINEQFF. The CDR3 coding sequence is TGTGCCAGCAGCCCCACCGGGACAGTTATTAATGAGCAGTTCTTC.

The chain combines TRBV2 with TRBJ2-2; TRBD1 is a possible D gene (6 bases). Trimming removed 5 bases at V and 4 bases at J, with 11 bases between. In germline, CDR1 is SNHLY, CDR2 FYNNEI. The length of the CDR3 is 14 residues. The CDR3 DNA reads TGTGCCAGCAGTTCGGGACAAGTCACCGGGGAGCTGTTTTTT. Translated: CASSSGQVTGELFF.

This clone was observed a single time. The chain couples TRBV30 to TRBJ1-4; possibly TRBD1 for D (6 bases). Trimming removed 1 base from V and 3 bases from J, with 18 bases in between. Germline values: CDR1 GTSNPN, CDR2 SVGIG (reference sequence). CDR3 size: 17 residues. The CDR3 is CAWSATRVSGANEKLFF. The CDR3 nucleotides are TGTGCCTGGAGTGCTACCCGGGTGTCAGGGGCTAATGAAAAACTGTTTTTT.

V usage is TRBV7-6 and J usage is TRBJ1-2; no clear D. Looked up from germline, CDR1 is SGHVS and CDR2 is FNYEAQ. This CDR3 is built from 14 residues. Trimming took 1 base from V and 5 from J, leaving 11 bases between them. CDR3 bases: TGTGCCAGCAGCTTAGACCGTCGAGGGTATGGCTACACCTTC. Residues: CASSLDRRGYGYTF.

The chain employs TRBV6-1 and TRBJ1-3, with a tentative D call TRBD1 (6 bases). Germline CDR1 and CDR2: MNHNS and SASEGT. With 1 base removed from V and 0 bases from J, the gap between germline ends came to 10 bases. This CDR3 is built from 16 residues. Written as DNA, the CDR3 is TGTGCCAGCAGTGAAGTGAGGACAGCCTCTGGAAACACCATATATTTT. It specifies CASSEVRTASGNTIYF.

The rearrangement links TRBV19 to TRBJ1-1; 9 bases fit TRBD1. There are 14 residues in the CDR3. V shed 0 bases and J 11 bases; nucleotides not matched to a gene: 7. Germline values: CDR1 LNHDA, CDR2 SQIVND (reference sequence). The CDR3 DNA reads TGTGCCAGTAGTATAGATCCGGGACAGGGAGGGGCTTTCTTT. It is translated as CASSIDPGQGGAFF. Complete variable domain (other parts from reference TRBV19 and TRBJ1-1): DGGITQSPKYLFRKEGQNVTLSCEQNLNHDAMYWYRQDPGQGLRLIYYSQIVNDFQKGDIAEGYSVSREKKESFPLTVTSAQKNPTAFYLCASSIDPGQGGAFFGQGTRLTVV.

This chain joins TRBV6-5 and TRBJ1-1; 10 nucleotides align to TRBD1. Germline CDR1 is MNHEY and CDR2 is SVGAGI. The CDR3 consists of 15 residues. Trimming cost V 6 bases and J 1 base; bases outside gene matches: 5. CDR3 loop: CASRKRQGANTEAFF. DNA for the CDR3: TGTGCCAGCAGAAAGCGACAGGGGGCGAACACTGAAGCTTTCTTT.

This chain joins TRBV5-5 and TRBJ1-2; D gene unclear. From germline, CDR1 is SGHKS and CDR2 YYEKEE (reference sequence). The CDR3 is 14 residues long. Trimming removed 2 bases from V and 2 bases from J, with 10 bases in between. CDR3 bases: TGTGCCAGCAGCTTTCCAGGAAACAACTATGGCTACACCTTC. Its translation is CASSFPGNNYGYTF.

This clone is a singleton in its sample. The chain employs TRBV6-4 and TRBJ2-6, with D hard to call. The CDR3 has 16 amino acids. The V and J ends lost 3 bases and 0 bases respectively, with 9 bases between them. Germline assignment: CDR1 MRHNA and CDR2 SNTAGT. CDR3 in DNA: TGTGCCAGCAGTGAAACAGAGAGCTCTGGGGCCAACGTCCTGACTTTC. Encoded protein: CASSETESSGANVLTF.

The chain has TRBV5-4 and TRBJ1-4, with D perhaps matching TRBD1 (6 bases). Germline V gene lookup returns CDR1 SGHNT and CDR2 YYREEE (reference sequence). With 3 bases removed from V and 13 bases from J, the gap between germline ends came to 16 bases. The CDR3 consists of 13 residues. CDR3 region: CASSSAGESRLFF. The CDR3 DNA sequence: TGTGCCAGCAGCTCAGCAGGGGAGTCGCGACTGTTTTTT.

The V and J genes are TRBV10-3 and TRBJ2-1, with D maybe TRBD1 (5 bases). The germline CDR1 and CDR2 sequences are ENHRY and SYGVKD. This CDR3 has 14 residues. V lost 4 bases to trimming and J lost 6 bases, with 13 bases between them. The CDR3 DNA follows: TGTGCCATCAGTGCAGGGTACAAGTCCAATGAGCAGTTCTTC. This codes for CAISAGYKSNEQFF.

The V gene is TRBV4-3, the J gene TRBJ2-2; D gene uncertain. Trimming took off 0 bases at V and 6 bases at J, with 5 bases between the two ends. The germline CDR1 and CDR2 sequences are LGHNA and YSLEER. CDR3 length: 13 residues. The CDR3 coding sequence is TGCGCCAGCAGCCAAGATTCTGCCGGGGAGCTGTTTTTT. Protein: CASSQDSAGELFF.